Following are 11 T cell receptor beta chains from one sample sequenced in a study of STAT5B mutations in CD4+ large granular lymphocyte leukemia. Assay: immunoSEQ multiplex PCR; the TCRdb copy retains only in-frame clones and omits some. The sample lists some 30,000 clones, around four fifths occurring once. The sample consisted of CD4+ T cells from blood buffy coats. The receptors come from a human donor in good health.

The genes are TRBV30 and TRBJ1-2, with D possibly being TRBD1 (5 bases). V lost 2 bases to trimming and J lost 8 bases, with 18 bases between them. This CDR3 region has 14 residues. The germline V gene has CDR1 GTSNPN and CDR2 SVGIG (reference sequence). Here the CDR3 reads CAWSITGGARGYTF. CDR3 coding DNA: TGTGCCTGGAGTATAACAGGAGGGGCGAGGGGCTACACCTTC.

The chain employs TRBV28 and TRBJ1-1, with 8 bases fitting TRBD1. The CDR3 length is 15 residues. V shed 9 bases and J 0 bases; nucleotides not matched to a gene: 9. The germline V gene encodes CDR1 MDHEN and CDR2 SYDVKM. The CDR3 protein is CASRTGTSVNTEAFF. The CDR3 DNA reads TGTGCCAGTCGGACAGGGACAAGCGTGAACACTGAAGCTTTCTTT.

This clone was seen only a few times. The chain uses TRBV5-1 and TRBJ2-7, with D uncertain. This CDR3 is 12 amino acids long. Trimming left V 3 bases short and J 2 bases short, with 6 bases between. CDR1 and CDR2 from the germline V gene are SGHRS and YFSETQ. The CDR3 region is CASSSPAYEQYF. The CDR3 DNA reads as TGCGCCAGCAGCTCACCAGCCTACGAGCAGTACTTC.

This chain links TRBV5-1 with TRBJ2-7, with 11 bases that match TRBD2. The CDR3 is made up of 15 amino acids. With 1 base clipped from V and 6 bases from J, the junction kept 6 bases outside the gene matches. CDR1 is SGHRS, CDR2 YFSETQ, per germline. As DNA, the CDR3 is TGCGCCAGCAGCTTGACTAGCGGGAGCAATAGCGAGCAGTACTTC. As protein: CASSLTSGSNSEQYF.

The chain is built from TRBV18 and TRBJ2-3, with unresolved D. Germline loops: CDR1 KGHSH, CDR2 LQKENI. V lost 10 bases to trimming and J lost 6 bases, with 20 bases between them. The CDR3 is 14 residues long. DNA for the CDR3: TGTGCCACCTCCCTGACCGCCGGCGGCGATACGCAGTATTTT. Protein: CATSLTAGGDTQYF.

This clone came up once. This chain uses TRBV10-3 with TRBJ1-1; no firm D call. The V end lost 2 bases, the J end lost 8 bases, and 6 bases lay between the germline ends. Germline CDR1 ENHRY, CDR2 SYGVKD. The CDR3 is made up of 11 amino acids. CDR3 region: CAISEGVEAFF. CDR3 DNA sequence: TGTGCCATCAGTGAGGGTGTCGAAGCTTTCTTT.

The V and J genes are TRBV21-1 and TRBJ2-3; the DNA was not used to check the table's D call, TRBD2. TRBV21-1 is tagged as a pseudogene. The CDR3 sequence is 15 residues long. The DNA of the CDR3 is TGTGCCAGCAGCCCACGACGGAGAATCACAGATACGCAGTATTTT. This encodes CASSPRRRITDTQYF.

CDR3 residues: CASSEAPGRYQPQHF. The CDR3 DNA follows: TGTGCCAGCAGCGAGGCTCCGGGACGGTATCAGCCCCAGCATTTT. This chain connects TRBV7-8 to TRBJ1-5; weak D call: TRBD1 (5 bases). Germline V gene sequence: CDR1 SGHVS, CDR2 FQNEAQ. V shed 5 bases and J shed 5 bases, with 16 bases lying between them. The CDR3 covers 15 residues.

This chain links TRBV5-1 with TRBJ2-7; D gene unclear. CDR3 length: 11 residues. The V end lost 0 bases, the J end lost 7 bases, and 5 bases lay between the germline ends. Germline CDR1 SGHRS, CDR2 YFSETQ. CDR3 DNA sequence: TGCGCCAGCAGCTTGGGCAGGGAGCAGTACTTC. Translation gives CASSLGREQYF.

The J gene is TRBJ1-2, the V gene TRBV7-9; no clear D. CDR3 length equals 13 residues. The germline V and J ends were trimmed by 1 base and 8 bases, with 11 bases remaining between them. Looked up from germline, CDR1 is SEHNR and CDR2 is FQNEAQ (reference sequence). Here the CDR3 DNA reads TGTGCCAGCAGCTTAGTAGGCGAATCCGGCTACACCTTC. This encodes CASSLVGESGYTF.

V gene TRBV7-2 combines with J gene TRBJ2-1; TRBD2 might be the D (5 bases). CDR3 size: 12 residues. V was pared by 4 bases and J by 10 bases, with 11 bases between. Germline V gene lookup returns CDR1 SGHTA and CDR2 FQGNSA. CDR3 residues: CASSWTWGEQFF. CDR3 in DNA: TGTGCCAGCAGCTGGACTTGGGGAGAGCAGTTCTTC.